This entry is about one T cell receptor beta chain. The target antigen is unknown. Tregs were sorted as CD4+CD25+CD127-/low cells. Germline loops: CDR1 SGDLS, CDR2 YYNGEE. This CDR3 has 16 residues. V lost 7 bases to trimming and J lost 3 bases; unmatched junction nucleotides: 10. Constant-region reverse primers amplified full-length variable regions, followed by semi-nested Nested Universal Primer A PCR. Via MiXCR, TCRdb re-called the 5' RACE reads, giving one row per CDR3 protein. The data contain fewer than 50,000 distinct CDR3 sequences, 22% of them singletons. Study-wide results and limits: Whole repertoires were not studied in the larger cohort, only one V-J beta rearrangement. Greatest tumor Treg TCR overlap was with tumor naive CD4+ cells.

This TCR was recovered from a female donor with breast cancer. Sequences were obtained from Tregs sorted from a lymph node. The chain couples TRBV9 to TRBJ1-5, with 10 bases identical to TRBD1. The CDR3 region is CASGTGDRGYNQPQHF. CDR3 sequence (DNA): TGTGCCAGCGGCACAGGGGACAGGGGATACAATCAGCCCCAGCATTTT.